Here is one TCR beta chain with its context. The antigen is not known. The sample comes from a study of shared clonotypes between healthy human individuals. Study background: The people who gave samples were two women and three men aged 18 to 49.

V gave up 4 bases and J gave up 4 bases; unmatched junction bases: 8. CDR3 length: 18 residues. CDR1 is SGHNT, CDR2 YYREEE, per germline (reference sequence). Researchers partitioned CD4+ cells into CD45RA+ naive and CD45RA-negative memory subsets. Genomic DNA belonging to each subset was distributed in equal measure over several immunoSEQ plates. Here immunoSEQ multiplex PCR was the method, and the copy in TCRdb shows in-frame clones only, minus some. Among a few million clones listed, more than 80% were seen once. Study results and limitations: Only blood was sampled; tissue repertoires likely differ.

This TCR came from a man aged 18 to 35 in good health. Some clones in this sample may be carry-over from other donors' samples. This chain uses TRBV5-4 with TRBJ2-2; TRBD2 matches at 15 bases. The sample consisted of naive CD4+ T cells from PBMCs. The subset denotes: CD45RA+ positively selected. The DNA for the CDR3 is TGTGCCAGCAGCGCGGGACTAGCGGGAGGTACGGGCACCGGGGAGCTGTTTTTT. Translating it yields CASSAGLAGGTGTGELFF. Drawing the rest from reference TRBV5-4 and TRBJ2-2, the complete variable domain is ETGVTQSPTHLIKTRGQQVTLRCSSQSGHNTVSWYQQALGQGPQFIFQYYREEENGRGNFPPRFSGLQFPNYSSELNVNALELDDSALYLCASSAGLAGGTGTGELFFGEGSRLTVL.